Below, 11 T cell receptor beta chains from the same sample are listed, as sequenced in a study of blood T cell repertoires in COVID-19 (TCRdb year 2020). Preparation of the library involved the immunoSEQ multiplex PCR assay. TCRdb carries this immuneACCESS record with in-frame sequences only. Its versions omit some clonotypes, under half of them owing to an unresolved V gene in the studies checked, with the rest unexplained. In all, the sample holds about 270,000 clones, and approximately 86% of those were seen once. The top ten constitute roughly 8.5% of the sample. What was sequenced was peripheral blood. Receptors originate from a man aged 35-49 years with active or convalescent COVID-19.

J is TRBJ1-1 and V is TRBV4-1; 7 bases agree with TRBD1. Germline CDR1 and CDR2: MGHRA and YSYEKL. The CDR3 length is 14 residues. The ends lost 0 bases at V and 5 bases at J; junction bases unmatched: 3. The CDR3, as DNA: TGCGCCAGCAGCCAAGAAATCAGGGGGACTGAAGCTTTCTTT. Its protein is CASSQEIRGTEAFF.

The CDR3 reads CASSQSGYGEQYF. The CDR3 coding sequence is TGTGCCAGCAGCCAATCAGGGTACGGCGAGCAGTACTTC. The chain recombines TRBV3-1 (or the pseudogene TRBV3-2) with TRBJ2-7; D is possibly TRBD1 (5 bases). The CDR3 spans 13 residues. With 2 bases removed from V and 6 bases from J, the gap between germline ends came to 11 bases. Germline lookup yields CDR1 LGHDT and CDR2 YNNKEL (reference sequence).

V usage is TRBV19 and J usage is TRBJ2-3; D is possibly TRBD1 (6 bases). The V end lost 5 bases, the J end lost 4 bases, and 13 bases lay between the germline ends. The CDR3 length is 14 residues. Germline loops: CDR1 LNHDA, CDR2 SQIVND (reference sequence). The CDR3 DNA reads as TGTGCCAGTAGTGAGAGACAGGTCCCAGATACGCAGTATTTT. Protein: CASSERQVPDTQYF.

The chain links TRBV5-4 to TRBJ2-4, with TRBD2 identical over 7 bases. J lost 5 bases, V lost 1 base, and 12 bases had no gene match. There are 17 residues in the CDR3. Germline CDR1 SGHNT, CDR2 YYREEE (reference sequence). Written as DNA, the CDR3 is TGTGCCAGCAGCTTGTGGGGGGGAGGGCAGATACAAAACATTCAGTACTTC. Translation gives CASSLWGGGQIQNIQYF.

The V and J genes are TRBV9 and TRBJ2-1, with TRBD1 identical over 8 bases. CDR3 size: 16 residues. From germline, CDR1 is SGDLS and CDR2 YYNGEE. The J segment lost 9 bases and the V segment lost 4 bases, leaving 15 bases of the junction unmatched. The CDR3 spells CASSPRTGSGSSEQFF. CDR3 bases: TGTGCCAGCAGCCCAAGGACAGGGTCAGGGTCTAGTGAGCAGTTCTTC. The whole variable domain, filled in from reference TRBV9 and TRBJ2-1, reads DSGVTQTPKHLITATGQRVTLRCSPRSGDLSVYWYQQSLDQGLQFLIQYYNGEERAKGNILERFSAQQFPDLHSELNLSSLELGDSALYFCASSPRTGSGSSEQFFGPGTRLTVL.

The table lists this clone with a count of one. The genes are TRBV30 and TRBJ1-6; 10 bases match TRBD1. Trimming took 4 bases from V and 7 from J; bases not matched to a gene: 4. Germline loops: CDR1 GTSNPN, CDR2 SVGIG (reference sequence). The CDR3 is 14 residues long. CDR3: CAWNRDRGNSPLHF. DNA of the CDR3: TGTGCCTGGAATCGGGACAGGGGAAATTCACCCCTCCACTTT.

The gene calls are TRBV27 and TRBJ2-7; 10 positions agree with TRBD2. From germline, CDR1 is MNHEY and CDR2 SMNVEV (reference sequence). The CDR3 sequence is 14 residues long. With 6 bases clipped from V and 4 bases from J, the junction kept 6 bases outside the gene matches. In DNA form, the CDR3 reads TGTGCCAGCAGACCCAGCGGGGGGGATTACGAGCAGTACTTC. Encoded protein: CASRPSGGDYEQYF.

The CDR3 DNA follows: TGTGCCAGCAACCGTCGCGGGGGGAGCAATCAGCCCCAGCATTTT. It codes for CASNRRGGSNQPQHF. V gene TRBV6-5 combines with J gene TRBJ1-5; a weak D match, TRBD1 (5 bases). Germline CDR1 MNHEY, CDR2 SVGAGI. Deletions cut 7 bases from V and 1 base from J, with 14 bases between. The CDR3 runs 15 residues.

The chain employs TRBV5-4 and TRBJ1-3, with TRBD1 as a possible D gene (6 bases). CDR1 and CDR2 (germline): SGHNT, YYREEE (reference sequence). Trimming took off 1 base at V and 3 bases at J, with 11 bases between the two ends. The CDR3 length is 15 residues. CDR3 residues: CASSLHQGHGNTIYF. CDR3 sequence (DNA): TGTGCCAGCAGCTTGCATCAGGGGCATGGAAACACCATATATTTT. Full variable domain (outside the CDR3, taken from reference TRBV5-4 and TRBJ1-3): ETGVTQSPTHLIKTRGQQVTLRCSSQSGHNTVSWYQQALGQGPQFIFQYYREEENGRGNFPPRFSGLQFPNYSSELNVNALELDDSALYLCASSLHQGHGNTIYFGEGSWLTVV.

The chain couples TRBV3-1 (or the pseudogene TRBV3-2) to TRBJ1-1, with D possibly being TRBD1 (5 bases). The CDR3 sequence is 15 residues long. Trimming removed 0 bases from V and 4 bases from J, with 12 bases in between. In germline, CDR1 is LGHDT, CDR2 YNNKEL (reference sequence). CDR3 residues: CASSQENSGPTEAFF. DNA for the CDR3: TGTGCCAGCAGCCAAGAAAACTCAGGGCCCACTGAAGCTTTCTTT.

The rearrangement joins TRBV11-2 to TRBJ2-2; D gene uncertain. V was cut by 1 base and J by 9 bases, with 9 bases left in between. CDR3 length: 13 residues. CDR1 is SGHAT, CDR2 FQNNGV, per germline. In DNA form, the CDR3 reads TGTGCCAGCAGCTTAGCTCTAACCAGGGAGCTGTTTTTT. Translation: CASSLALTRELFF.